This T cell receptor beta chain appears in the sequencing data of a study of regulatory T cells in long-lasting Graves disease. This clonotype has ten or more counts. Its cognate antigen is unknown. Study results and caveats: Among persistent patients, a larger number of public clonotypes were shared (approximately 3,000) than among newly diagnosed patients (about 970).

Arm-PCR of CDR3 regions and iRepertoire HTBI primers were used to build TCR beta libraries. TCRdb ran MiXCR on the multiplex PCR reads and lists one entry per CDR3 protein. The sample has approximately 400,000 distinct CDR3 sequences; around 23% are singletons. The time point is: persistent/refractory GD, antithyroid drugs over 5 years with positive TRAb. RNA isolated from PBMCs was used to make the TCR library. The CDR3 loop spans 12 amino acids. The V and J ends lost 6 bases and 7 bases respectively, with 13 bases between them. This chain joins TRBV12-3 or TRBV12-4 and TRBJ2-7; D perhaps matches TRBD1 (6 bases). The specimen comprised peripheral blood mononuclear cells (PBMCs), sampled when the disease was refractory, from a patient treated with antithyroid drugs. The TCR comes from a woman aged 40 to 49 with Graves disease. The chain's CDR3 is CASSEQGWEQYF. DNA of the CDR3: TGTGCCAGCAGCGAACAGGGTTGGGAGCAGTACTTC.